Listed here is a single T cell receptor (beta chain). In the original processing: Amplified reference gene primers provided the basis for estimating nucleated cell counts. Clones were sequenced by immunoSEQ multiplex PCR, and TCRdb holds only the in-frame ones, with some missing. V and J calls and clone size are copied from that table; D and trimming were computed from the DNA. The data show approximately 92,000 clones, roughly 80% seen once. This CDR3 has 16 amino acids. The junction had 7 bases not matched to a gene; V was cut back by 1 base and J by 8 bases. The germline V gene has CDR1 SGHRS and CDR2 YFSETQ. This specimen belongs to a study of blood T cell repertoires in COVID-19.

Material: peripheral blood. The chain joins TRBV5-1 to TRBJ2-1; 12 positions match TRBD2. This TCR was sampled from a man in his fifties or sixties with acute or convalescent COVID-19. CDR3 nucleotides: TGCGCCAGCAGCTTGACGGTGACTAGCGGGAGCCATGAGCAGTTCTTC. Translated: CASSLTVTSGSHEQFF.